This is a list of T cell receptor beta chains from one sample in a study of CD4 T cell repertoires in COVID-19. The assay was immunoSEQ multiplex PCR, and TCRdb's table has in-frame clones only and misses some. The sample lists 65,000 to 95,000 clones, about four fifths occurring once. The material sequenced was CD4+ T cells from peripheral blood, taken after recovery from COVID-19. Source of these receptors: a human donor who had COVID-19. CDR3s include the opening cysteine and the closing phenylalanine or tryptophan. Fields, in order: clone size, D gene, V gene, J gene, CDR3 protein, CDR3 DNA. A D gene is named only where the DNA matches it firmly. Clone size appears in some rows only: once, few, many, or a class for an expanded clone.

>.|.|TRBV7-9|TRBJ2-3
CASSFRDFTDTQYF
TGTGCCAGCAGCTTTCGGGACTTTACAGATACGCAGTATTTT
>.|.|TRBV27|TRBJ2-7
CASSPPGGGPYEQYF
TGTGCCAGCAGTCCCCCCGGAGGGGGTCCCTACGAGCAGTACTTC
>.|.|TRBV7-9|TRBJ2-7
CASTPPRAAPEQYF
TGTGCCAGCACCCCCCCCCGGGCAGCCCCCGAGCAGTACTTC
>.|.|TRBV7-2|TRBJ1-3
CASSTFGGSTGNTIYF
TGTGCCAGCAGCACGTTCGGGGGGTCAACTGGAAACACCATATATTTT
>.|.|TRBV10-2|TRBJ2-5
CASSEDRRKETQYF
TGCGCCAGCAGTGAAGACAGGCGGAAAGAGACCCAGTACTTC
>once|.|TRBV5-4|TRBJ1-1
CASSSTGRDTEAFF
TGTGCCAGCAGTTCAACAGGGAGAGACACTGAAGCTTTCTTT
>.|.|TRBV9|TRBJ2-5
CASSVVGGRGETQYF
TGTGCCAGCAGCGTAGTGGGGGGAAGAGGAGAGACCCAGTACTTC
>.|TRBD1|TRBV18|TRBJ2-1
CASSPGQGWDEQFF
TGTGCCAGCTCGCCGGGACAGGGGTGGGATGAGCAGTTCTTC
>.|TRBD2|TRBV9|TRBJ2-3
CASSVVPGGTTDTQYF
TGTGCCAGCAGCGTAGTTCCGGGAGGGACCACAGATACGCAGTATTTT
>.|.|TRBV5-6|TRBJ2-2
CASSFFGGDTGELFF
TGTGCCAGCAGCTTCTTTGGGGGCGACACCGGGGAGCTGTTTTTT
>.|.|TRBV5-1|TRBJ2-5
CASSFGETQYF
TGCGCCAGCAGCTTTGGGGAGACCCAGTACTTC
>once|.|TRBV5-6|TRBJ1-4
CASSLRGLTGEKLFF
TGTGCCAGCAGCTTAAGGGGCCTCACGGGTGAAAAACTGTTTTTT
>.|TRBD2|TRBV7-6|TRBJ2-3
CASSLPLAGGPKDTQYF
TGTGCCAGCAGCTTACCCCTAGCGGGAGGGCCGAAAGATACGCAGTATTTT
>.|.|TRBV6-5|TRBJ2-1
CASQYYNEQFF
TGTGCCAGCCAATACTACAATGAGCAGTTCTTC
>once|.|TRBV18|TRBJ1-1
CASSPVGQNTEAFF
TGTGCCAGCTCACCAGTAGGTCAGAACACTGAAGCTTTCTTT
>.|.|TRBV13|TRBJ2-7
CASSPGPVWQYF
TGTGCCAGCAGCCCCGGCCCGGTTTGGCAGTACTTC
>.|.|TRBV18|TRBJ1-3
CASSPGGLGNTIYF
TGTGCCAGCTCACCAGGAGGGCTAGGAAACACCATATATTTT
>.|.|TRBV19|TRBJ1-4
CASSLDSGGEKLFF
TGTGCCAGTAGTCTCGACAGCGGAGGAGAAAAACTGTTTTTT
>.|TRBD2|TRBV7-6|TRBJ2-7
CASSLEVAGEQYF
TGTGCCAGCAGCTTAGAGGTAGCGGGGGAGCAGTACTTC
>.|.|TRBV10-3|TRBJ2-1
CAISDLAAVYNEQFF
TGTGCCATCAGTGACCTCGCTGCCGTTTACAATGAGCAGTTCTTC
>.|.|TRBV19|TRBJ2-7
CASSAGGYEQYF
TGTGCCAGTAGTGCTGGAGGCTACGAGCAGTACTTC
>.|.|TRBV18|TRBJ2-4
CASSPTTGSDIQYF
TGTGCCAGCTCACCGACGACAGGCTCGGACATTCAGTACTTC
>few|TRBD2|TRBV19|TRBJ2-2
CASSTGTSGHTGELFF
TGTGCCAGTAGTACAGGGACTAGCGGCCACACCGGGGAGCTGTTTTTT
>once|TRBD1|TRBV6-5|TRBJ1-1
CASWTGSMITEAFF
TGTGCCAGCTGGACAGGTTCGATGATCACTGAAGCTTTCTTT
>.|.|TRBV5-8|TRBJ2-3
CASSLYLDGADTQYF
TGTGCCAGCAGCTTGTATTTGGACGGGGCGGATACGCAGTATTTT
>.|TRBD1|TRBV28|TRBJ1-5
CASRSGGGGSNQPQHF
TGTGCCAGCAGATCAGGGGGCGGTGGTAGCAATCAGCCCCAGCATTTT
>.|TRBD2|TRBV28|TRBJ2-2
CASSVAGGPTGELFF
TGTGCCAGCAGTGTAGCGGGAGGGCCTACCGGGGAGCTGTTTTTT
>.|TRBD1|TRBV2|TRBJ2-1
CASTLLTGGSSYNEQFF
TGTGCCAGCACCCTTCTCACAGGGGGGTCCTCCTACAATGAGCAGTTCTTC
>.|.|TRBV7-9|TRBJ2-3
CASSLYGTQDFDTQYF
TGTGCCAGCAGCCTCTACGGGACCCAGGATTTCGATACGCAGTATTTT
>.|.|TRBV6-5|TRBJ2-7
CASNRAGSYEQYF
TGTGCCAGCAATCGGGCAGGTTCCTACGAGCAGTACTTC
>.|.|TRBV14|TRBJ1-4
CASSPRTASEKLFF
TGTGCCAGCAGCCCCCGGACAGCATCTGAAAAACTGTTTTTT
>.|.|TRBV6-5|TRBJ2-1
CASSYSGTRRQFF
TGTGCCAGCAGTTACTCCGGGACCCGGAGGCAGTTCTTC